This TCR beta chain originates from a study of cytomegalovirus exposure and HLA in healthy donors. The study's findings and limits: The study listed approximately 170 cytomegalovirus-associated TCR beta chains. Most TCR sequences showed up rarely, but some public TCRs showed up in many donors.

As concerns this clone: As yet, its antigen is unknown.

Trimming took 6 bases from V and 8 from J, leaving 19 bases between them. This CDR3 is 14 amino acids long. The germline gives CDR1 SNHLY, CDR2 FYNNEI. Primers included in the PCR were 60 Vbeta and 13 Jbeta primers. Sequencing used immunoSEQ multiplex PCR; TCRdb keeps in-frame clones, though not all of them. Here the sample spans around 200,000 clones, approximately 78% being singletons. The chain employs TRBV2 and TRBJ1-2; tentatively, D is TRBD1 (5 bases). The clonotype comes from a woman between 18 and 29 years old in good health and CMV-seronegative. Sequencing was performed on PBMCs. The DNA of the CDR3 is TGTGCCAGCAGAGACCTTTTTGAGGGACTCGGCTACACCTTC. It specifies CASRDLFEGLGYTF. Full variable domain (remainder filled in from reference TRBV2 and TRBJ1-2): EPEVTQTPSHQVTQMGQEVILRCVPISNHLYFYWYRQILGQKVEFLVSFYNNEISEKSEIFDDQFSVERPDGSNFTLKIRSTKLEDSAMYFCASRDLFEGLGYTFGSGTRLTVV.